Each of the 9 T cell receptor beta chains below was sequenced from the same sample in a study of blood T cell repertoires in COVID-19. Sequencing used immunoSEQ multiplex PCR; TCRdb keeps in-frame clones, though not all of them. The sample has fewer than 300,000 clones; approximately 86% are singletons. The sample consisted of peripheral blood. These TCRs come from a human donor with COVID-19, enrolled during active disease. The donor label of this sample is uncertain.

The J gene is TRBJ2-7, the V gene TRBV28; 13 bases match TRBD2. CDR1 and CDR2 from the germline V gene are MDHEN and SYDVKM. V was pared by 4 bases and J by 1 base, with 7 bases of the junction left unmatched. The CDR3 is 17 residues long. The CDR3 region has the DNA TGTGCCAGCAGTTCCGCTGGGACTAGCGGGGTTTCCTACGAGCAGTACTTC. Its translation: CASSSAGTSGVSYEQYF.

V is TRBV2 and J is TRBJ2-1; the match to TRBD2 covers 9 bases. CDR3 length equals 14 residues. Germline CDR1 SNHLY, CDR2 FYNNEI. Trimming removed 7 bases from V and 6 bases from J; junction bases left unmatched: 7. The CDR3 DNA reads TGTGCCAGCATAGGCGGGAGGGGGCCCAATGAGCAGTTCTTC. It translates to CASIGGRGPNEQFF.

V usage is TRBV10-2 and J usage is TRBJ2-3; 9 positions match TRBD1. This CDR3 comprises 16 residues. J lost 4 bases, V lost 2 bases, and 7 bases had no gene match. Germline V gene data show CDR1 as WSHSY and CDR2 as SAAADI. CDR3 amino acids: CASSEPSRTGADTQYF. The CDR3, as DNA: TGCGCCAGCAGTGAGCCCTCCCGGACAGGGGCAGATACGCAGTATTTT.

V is TRBV7-9 and J is TRBJ1-2, with 9 bases identical to TRBD1. The CDR3 is 15 amino acids. Trimming cost V 4 bases and J 7 bases; bases outside gene matches: 10. Germline values: CDR1 SEHNR, CDR2 FQNEAQ (reference sequence). The CDR3 reads CASSSTQQGARGYTF. For the CDR3, the DNA is TGTGCCAGCAGCTCGACCCAACAGGGGGCACGTGGCTACACCTTC.

The chain couples TRBV3-1 (or the pseudogene TRBV3-2) to TRBJ2-3; D is ambiguous. With 2 bases removed from V and 1 base from J, the gap between germline ends came to 10 bases. In germline, CDR1 is LGHDT, CDR2 YNNKEL (reference sequence). The CDR3 has 15 residues. The CDR3 region has the DNA TGTGCCAGCAGCCAATTTGCGGTCCGCACAGATACGCAGTATTTT. This sequence encodes CASSQFAVRTDTQYF.

The chain recombines TRBV5-8 with TRBJ1-4, with D perhaps TRBD1 (6 bases). The CDR3 has 14 residues. Germline V gene sequence: CDR1 SGHTS, CDR2 YDEGEE. Between the trimmed V and J ends, which lost 1 base and 8 bases, there was a span of 12 bases. The CDR3 DNA reads TGTGCCAGCAGCTTGACAGGGCAGTGGGAAAAACTGTTTTTT. This gives the protein CASSLTGQWEKLFF. Looking up the rest from reference TRBV5-8 and TRBJ1-4 gives the full variable domain: EAGVTQSPTHLIKTRGQQATLRCSPISGHTSVYWYQQALGLGLQFLLWYDEGEERNRGNFPPRFSGRQFPNYSSELNVNALELEDSALYLCASSLTGQWEKLFFGSGTQLSVL.

CDR3 sequence (DNA): TGTGCCAGCAGTTTGGGACAGCTCGCTTACAATGAGCAGTTCTTC. This codes for CASSLGQLAYNEQFF. J is TRBJ2-1 and V is TRBV27; 7 nucleotides match TRBD1. V gave up 3 bases and J gave up 4 bases; unmatched junction bases: 6. This CDR3 is 15 amino acids long. CDR1 MNHEY and CDR2 SMNVEV come from the germline V gene (reference sequence).

The CDR3 DNA sequence: TGCAGCGTTGAAGATTCCGAACTTTACAATGAGCAGTTCTTC. Amino acid sequence: CSVEDSELYNEQFF. The V and J genes are TRBV29-1 and TRBJ2-1, with D unresolved. The CDR3 consists of 14 residues. Germline V gene data show CDR1 as SQVTM and CDR2 as ANQGSEA. The ends were cut back, 0 bases at V and 4 bases at J, with 10 bases in the middle.

V gene TRBV28 combines with J gene TRBJ2-2; TRBD2 agrees at 8 bases. With V trimmed by 3 bases and J by 7 bases, 7 bases remained unmatched. There are 15 residues in the CDR3. The germline CDR1 and CDR2 sequences are MDHEN and SYDVKM. The CDR3 coding sequence is TGTGCCAGCAGTTTTAGCGGGAACGGGGGCGGGGAGCTGTTTTTT. Translated: CASSFSGNGGGELFF.